A single sample gave rise to the 15 T cell receptor beta chains below, sequenced in a study of blood T cell repertoires in COVID-19 (dated by TCRdb to the early 2020s). Libraries were constructed by the immunoSEQ multiplex PCR assay. TCRdb obtained this table from immuneACCESS and retained in-frame rearrangements with V and J assigned. These tables miss some clones; where compared with another copy, unresolved V genes account for less than half of the shortfall, and the remainder is unexplained. The sample contains roughly 320,000 clones, approximately 86% of them found a single time. The top ten constitute 1% to 1.5% of the sample. Sequencing used peripheral blood. The receptors here all came from a man aged 70-80 years with acute or convalescent COVID-19.

The chain couples TRBV28 to TRBJ2-5, with 8 bases lining up with TRBD1. This CDR3 is built from 15 residues. Germline values: CDR1 MDHEN, CDR2 SYDVKM. J lost 4 bases, V lost 6 bases, and 10 bases had no gene match. The CDR3 bases are TGTGCCAGCAGCTCGACAGGGGTGGGGAGAGAGACCCAGTACTTC. Its translation: CASSSTGVGRETQYF.

The V call is TRBV7-9, the J call TRBJ1-4; D remains unclear. The CDR3 extends over 15 amino acids. CDR1 and CDR2 (germline): SEHNR, FQNEAQ (reference sequence). Trimming took off 7 bases at V and 5 bases at J, with 17 bases between the two ends. This CDR3 is CASTLDSPVNEKLFF. DNA of the CDR3: TGTGCCAGCACCCTCGACTCTCCGGTAAATGAAAAACTGTTTTTT.

The V gene is TRBV24-1, the J gene TRBJ2-6; TRBD2 might be the D (5 bases). Germline CDR1 KGHDR, CDR2 SFDVKD. Trimming took 6 bases from V and 2 from J, leaving 10 bases between them. The CDR3 spans 15 residues. The CDR3 DNA is TGTGCCACCAGTCAACCCGGGGCTGGGGCCAACGTCCTGACTTTC. This codes for CATSQPGAGANVLTF.

This clone was detected only once. The chain is built from TRBV18 and TRBJ2-7; possible D gene TRBD2, 5 bases. Germline assignment: CDR1 KGHSH and CDR2 LQKENI. The CDR3 covers 16 residues. Trimming cost V 4 bases and J 0 bases, with 16 bases left between them. The CDR3 loop is CASSLGLARSSYEQYF. CDR3 in DNA: TGTGCCAGCTCACTCGGACTGGCGCGTAGCTCCTACGAGCAGTACTTC.

The chain recombines TRBV7-6 with TRBJ2-2, with 8 bases fitting TRBD1. Germline V gene lookup returns CDR1 SGHVS and CDR2 FNYEAQ. Trimming took 4 bases from V and 3 from J; bases not matched to a gene: 10. The CDR3 is 17 residues long. The CDR3 DNA sequence: TGTGCCAGCAGCTCCCGAGGGCAGACAGGGGACACCGGGGAGCTGTTTTTT. Amino acid sequence: CASSSRGQTGDTGELFF.

J is TRBJ1-2 and V is TRBV10-3; possible D gene TRBD1, 6 bases. The CDR3 length is 15 residues. Trimming left V 3 bases short and J 6 bases short, with 17 bases between. Germline V lookup: CDR1 ENHRY, CDR2 SYGVKD. CDR3 region: CAISEIVGGLHGYTF. In DNA, the CDR3 is TGTGCCATCAGTGAAATCGTGGGGGGGCTGCATGGCTACACCTTC.

The table lists this clone with many counts. The gene calls are TRBV28 and TRBJ2-5; 9 positions agree with TRBD1. With 4 bases clipped from V and 4 bases from J, the junction kept 13 bases outside the gene matches. This CDR3 has 17 residues. CDR1 and CDR2 from the germline V gene are MDHEN and SYDVKM. The CDR3: CASSYQTTGGLRETQYF. CDR3 bases: TGTGCCAGCAGTTACCAAACAACAGGGGGCTTGCGAGAGACCCAGTACTTC.

The rearrangement uses TRBV6-5 and TRBJ1-1, with a tentative D call TRBD1 (6 bases). CDR3 length: 11 amino acids. Looked up from germline, CDR1 is MNHEY and CDR2 is SVGAGI. The V and J ends lost 5 bases and 8 bases respectively, with 9 bases between them. The CDR3 sequence: CASSRQVEAFF. The CDR3 DNA follows: TGTGCCAGCAGTCGACAGGTCGAAGCTTTCTTT.

In this sample, this clone turned up many times. The chain employs TRBV27 and TRBJ1-6; tentatively, D is TRBD1 (6 bases). This CDR3 is built from 14 residues. The germline V gene has CDR1 MNHEY and CDR2 SMNVEV (reference sequence). V lost 3 bases and J lost 8, with 11 bases in between. Written as DNA, the CDR3 is TGTGCCAGCAGTTTTTGGGGGCCGGATTCACCCCTCCACTTT. Translating it yields CASSFWGPDSPLHF.

The J gene is TRBJ2-5, the V gene TRBV5-1, with D uncertain. Germline lookup yields CDR1 SGHRS and CDR2 YFSETQ. Trimming pared 0 bases from V and 5 bases from J, leaving 14 bases between. The CDR3 contains 15 residues. In DNA, the CDR3 is TGCGCCAGCAGCTTGGTTGCTAGTTCGTGGGAGACCCAGTACTTC. It translates to CASSLVASSWETQYF.

This clone occurred once. J is TRBJ1-1 and V is TRBV18; 7 bases match TRBD1. CDR3 length equals 15 residues. The V gene end was trimmed by 2 bases and the J gene end by 5 bases; junction bases not matched to a gene: 8. CDR1 and CDR2 from the germline V gene are KGHSH and LQKENI. DNA for the CDR3: TGTGCCAGCTCACCAACGACAGGGAGGCAGACTGAAGCTTTCTTT. Protein product: CASSPTTGRQTEAFF.

The V and J genes are TRBV5-1 and TRBJ1-3; D is unclear. V lost 0 bases to trimming and J lost 1 base, with 5 bases between them. Germline values: CDR1 SGHRS, CDR2 YFSETQ. This CDR3 has 14 amino acids. CDR3 DNA sequence: TGCGCCAGCAGCTTGGGCGGGTCTGGAAACACCATATATTTT. It yields the protein CASSLGGSGNTIYF.

This chain connects TRBV2 to TRBJ2-1; the match to TRBD2 covers 9 bases. The trim removed 8 bases at V and 0 bases at J, leaving 11 bases unmatched. CDR1 and CDR2 from the germline V gene are SNHLY and FYNNEI. This CDR3 is 17 amino acids long. The CDR3 loop reads CASPRTSDPYSYNEQFF. For the CDR3, the DNA is TGTGCCAGCCCACGGACTAGCGACCCCTACTCCTACAATGAGCAGTTCTTC. Full variable domain (remainder filled in from reference TRBV2 and TRBJ2-1): EPEVTQTPSHQVTQMGQEVILRCVPISNHLYFYWYRQILGQKVEFLVSFYNNEISEKSEIFDDQFSVERPDGSNFTLKIRSTKLEDSAMYFCASPRTSDPYSYNEQFFGPGTRLTVL.

This clone was counted a single time. The rearrangement links TRBV4-3 to TRBJ1-2; D not certain. Germline values: CDR1 LGHNA, CDR2 YSLEER. Trimming pared 4 bases from V and 8 bases from J, leaving 17 bases between. The CDR3 runs 14 residues. CDR3 nucleotides: TGCGCCAGCAGCCCCTTCGCTGGAGTCTACGGCTACACCTTC. Residues: CASSPFAGVYGYTF.

This chain connects TRBV24-1 to TRBJ2-5; 9 bases are shared with TRBD2. With V trimmed by 9 bases and J by 1 base, 8 bases remained unmatched. The CDR3 contains 15 residues. From germline, CDR1 is KGHDR and CDR2 SFDVKD. CDR3 sequence reads: CATGGLAGFQETQYF. CDR3 in DNA: TGTGCCACCGGGGGGCTAGCGGGATTCCAAGAGACCCAGTACTTC.